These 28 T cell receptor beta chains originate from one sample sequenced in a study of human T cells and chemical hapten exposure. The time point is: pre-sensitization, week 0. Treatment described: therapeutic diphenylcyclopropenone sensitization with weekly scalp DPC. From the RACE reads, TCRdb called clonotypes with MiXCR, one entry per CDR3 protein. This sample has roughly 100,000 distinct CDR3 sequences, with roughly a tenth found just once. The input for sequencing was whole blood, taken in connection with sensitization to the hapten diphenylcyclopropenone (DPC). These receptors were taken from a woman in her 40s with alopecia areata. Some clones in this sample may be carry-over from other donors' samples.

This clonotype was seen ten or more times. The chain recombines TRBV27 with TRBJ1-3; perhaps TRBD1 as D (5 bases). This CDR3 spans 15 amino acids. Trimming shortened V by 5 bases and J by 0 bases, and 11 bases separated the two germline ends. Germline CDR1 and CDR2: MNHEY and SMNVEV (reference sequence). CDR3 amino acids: CASSLQESSGNTIYF. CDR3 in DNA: TGTGCCAGCAGTCTACAGGAGAGCTCTGGAAACACCATATATTTT.

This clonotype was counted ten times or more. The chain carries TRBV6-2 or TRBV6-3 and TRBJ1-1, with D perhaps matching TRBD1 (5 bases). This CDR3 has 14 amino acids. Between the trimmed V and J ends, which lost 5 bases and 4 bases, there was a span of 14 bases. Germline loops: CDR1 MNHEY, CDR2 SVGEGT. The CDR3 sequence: CASSTQGGITEAFF. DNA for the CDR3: TGTGCCAGCAGTACTCAGGGTGGCATCACTGAAGCTTTCTTT.

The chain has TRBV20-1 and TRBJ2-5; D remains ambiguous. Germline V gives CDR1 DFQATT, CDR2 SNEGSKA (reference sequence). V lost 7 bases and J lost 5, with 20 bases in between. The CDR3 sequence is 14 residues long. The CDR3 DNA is TGCAGTGGTTTGCCGGGCCCCCCCGAGGAGACCCAGTACTTC. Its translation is CSGLPGPPEETQYF.

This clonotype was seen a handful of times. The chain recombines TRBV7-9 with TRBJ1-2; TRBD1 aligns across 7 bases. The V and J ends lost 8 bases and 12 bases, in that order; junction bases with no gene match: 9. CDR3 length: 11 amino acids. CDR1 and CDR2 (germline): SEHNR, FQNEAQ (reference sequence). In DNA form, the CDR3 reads TGTGCCAGCGAGTCCGGGACAGCAAACACCTTC. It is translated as CASESGTANTF.

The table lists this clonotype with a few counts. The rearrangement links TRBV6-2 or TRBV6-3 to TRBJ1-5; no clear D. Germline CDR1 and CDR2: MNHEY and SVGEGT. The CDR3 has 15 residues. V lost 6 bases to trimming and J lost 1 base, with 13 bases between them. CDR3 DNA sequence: TGTGCCAGCAGCCCATGGGGAGGGAGCAATCAGCCCCAGCATTTT. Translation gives CASSPWGGSNQPQHF.

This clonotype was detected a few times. The CDR3 loop reads CSAGIAGGSSYEQYF. DNA for the CDR3: TGCAGTGCGGGCATAGCGGGGGGGAGCTCCTACGAGCAGTACTTC. The rearrangement links TRBV20-1 to TRBJ2-7, with 11 bases that match TRBD2. The germline gives CDR1 DFQATT, CDR2 SNEGSKA (reference sequence). V shed 6 bases, J shed 0 bases, and the junction held 7 bases outside the gene matches. The CDR3 totals 15 residues.

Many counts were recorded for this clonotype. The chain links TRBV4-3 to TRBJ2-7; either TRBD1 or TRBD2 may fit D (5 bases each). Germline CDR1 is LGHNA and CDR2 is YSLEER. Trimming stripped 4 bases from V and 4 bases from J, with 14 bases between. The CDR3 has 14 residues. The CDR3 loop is CASSPGTRGYEQYF. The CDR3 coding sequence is TGCGCCAGCAGCCCAGGGACCCGAGGGTACGAGCAGTACTTC.

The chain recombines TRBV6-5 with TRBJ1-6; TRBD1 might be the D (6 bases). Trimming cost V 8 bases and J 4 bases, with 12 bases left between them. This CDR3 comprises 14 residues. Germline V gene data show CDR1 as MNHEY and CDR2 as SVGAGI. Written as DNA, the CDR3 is TGTGCCAGCGGCCTGGACAGTTATAATTCACCCCTCCACTTT. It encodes CASGLDSYNSPLHF.

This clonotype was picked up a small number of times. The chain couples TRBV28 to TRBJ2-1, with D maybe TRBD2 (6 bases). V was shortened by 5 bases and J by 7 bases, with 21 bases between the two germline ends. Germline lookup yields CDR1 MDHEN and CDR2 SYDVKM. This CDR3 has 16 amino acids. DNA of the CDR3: TGTGCCAGCAGTCCGCGGGGTAGACGGGGATGGAATGAGCAGTTCTTC. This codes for CASSPRGRRGWNEQFF.

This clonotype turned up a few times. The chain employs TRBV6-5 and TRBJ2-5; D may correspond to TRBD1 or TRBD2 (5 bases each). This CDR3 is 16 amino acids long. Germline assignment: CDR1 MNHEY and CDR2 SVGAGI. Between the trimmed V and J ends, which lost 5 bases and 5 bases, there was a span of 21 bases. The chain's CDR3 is CASSPGHEGLYETQYF. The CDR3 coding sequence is TGTGCCAGCAGTCCGGGGCATGAGGGGTTGTATGAGACCCAGTACTTC.

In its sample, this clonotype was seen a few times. CDR3 sequence reads: CASSTHRVGEADTQYF. In nucleotides, the CDR3 is TGTGCCAGCAGTACCCACAGGGTAGGCGAAGCAGATACGCAGTATTTT. V gene TRBV6-6 combines with J gene TRBJ2-3; D may be TRBD1 (6 bases). CDR1 is MNHNY and CDR2 is SVGAGI in the germline V gene (reference sequence). The CDR3 length is 16 residues. V was clipped by 5 bases and J by 4 bases, with 19 bases between them.

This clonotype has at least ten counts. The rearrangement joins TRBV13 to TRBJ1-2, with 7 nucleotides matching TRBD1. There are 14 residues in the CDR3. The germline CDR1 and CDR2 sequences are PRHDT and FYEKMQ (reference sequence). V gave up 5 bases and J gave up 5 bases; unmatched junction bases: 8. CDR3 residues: CASSPGRGPYGYTF. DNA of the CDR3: TGTGCCAGCAGCCCAGGGAGGGGGCCTTATGGCTACACCTTC.

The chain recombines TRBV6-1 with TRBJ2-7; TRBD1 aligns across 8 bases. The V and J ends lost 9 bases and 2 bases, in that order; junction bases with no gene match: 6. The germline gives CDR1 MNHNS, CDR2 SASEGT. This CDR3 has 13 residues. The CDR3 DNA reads TGTGCCAGTGAACCGGACAGGGCCTACGAGCAGTACTTC. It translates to CASEPDRAYEQYF.

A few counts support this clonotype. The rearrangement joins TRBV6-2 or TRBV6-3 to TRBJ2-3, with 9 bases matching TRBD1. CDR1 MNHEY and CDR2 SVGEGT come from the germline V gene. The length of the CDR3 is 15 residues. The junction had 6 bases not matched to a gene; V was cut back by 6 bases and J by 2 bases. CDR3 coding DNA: TGTGCCAGCAGCACGGGACAGGGTGTCACAGATACGCAGTATTTT. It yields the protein CASSTGQGVTDTQYF.

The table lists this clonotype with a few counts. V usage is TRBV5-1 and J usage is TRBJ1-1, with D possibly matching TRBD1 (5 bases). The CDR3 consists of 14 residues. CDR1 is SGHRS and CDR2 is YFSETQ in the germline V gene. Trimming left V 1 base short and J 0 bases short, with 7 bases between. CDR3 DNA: TGCGCCAGCAGCTTGCAACAGGTGAACACTGAAGCTTTCTTT. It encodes CASSLQQVNTEAFF.

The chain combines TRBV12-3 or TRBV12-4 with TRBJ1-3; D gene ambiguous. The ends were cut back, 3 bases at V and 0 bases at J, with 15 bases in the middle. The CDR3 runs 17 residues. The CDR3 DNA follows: TGTGCCAGCAGTTTGTTAACTATCCTCGCCTCTGGAAACACCATATATTTT. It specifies CASSLLTILASGNTIYF.

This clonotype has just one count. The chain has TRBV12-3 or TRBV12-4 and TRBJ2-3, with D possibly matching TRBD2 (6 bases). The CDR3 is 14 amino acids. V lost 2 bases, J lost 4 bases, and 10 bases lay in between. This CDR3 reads CASSLLLAADTQYF. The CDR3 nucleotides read TGTGCCAGCAGTTTATTACTAGCAGCAGATACGCAGTATTTT.

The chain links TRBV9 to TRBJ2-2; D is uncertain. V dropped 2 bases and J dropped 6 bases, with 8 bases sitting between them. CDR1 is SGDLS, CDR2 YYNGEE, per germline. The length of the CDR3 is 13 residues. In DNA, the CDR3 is TGTGCCAGCAGCGTCCGTGGTTCCGGGGAGCTGTTTTTT. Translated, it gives CASSVRGSGELFF.

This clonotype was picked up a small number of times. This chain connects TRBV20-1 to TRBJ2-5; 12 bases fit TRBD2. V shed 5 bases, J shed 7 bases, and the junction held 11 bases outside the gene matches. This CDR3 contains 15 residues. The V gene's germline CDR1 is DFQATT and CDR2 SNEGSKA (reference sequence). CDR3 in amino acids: CSAPSTEGLAGTQYF. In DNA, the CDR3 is TGCAGTGCTCCCAGCACAGAGGGACTAGCGGGGACCCAGTACTTC.

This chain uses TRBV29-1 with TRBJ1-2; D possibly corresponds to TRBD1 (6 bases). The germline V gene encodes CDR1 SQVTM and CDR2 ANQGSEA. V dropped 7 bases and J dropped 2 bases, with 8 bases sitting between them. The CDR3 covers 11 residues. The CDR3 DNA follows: TGCAGCGAGGGGGAGAACTATGGCTACACCTTC. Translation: CSEGENYGYTF.

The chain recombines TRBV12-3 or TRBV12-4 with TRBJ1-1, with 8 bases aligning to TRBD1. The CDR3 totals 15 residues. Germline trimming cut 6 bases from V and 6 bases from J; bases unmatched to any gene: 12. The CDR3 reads CASRFRDRSDPEAFF. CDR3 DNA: TGTGCCAGCAGATTCCGGGACAGGTCCGACCCTGAAGCTTTCTTT.

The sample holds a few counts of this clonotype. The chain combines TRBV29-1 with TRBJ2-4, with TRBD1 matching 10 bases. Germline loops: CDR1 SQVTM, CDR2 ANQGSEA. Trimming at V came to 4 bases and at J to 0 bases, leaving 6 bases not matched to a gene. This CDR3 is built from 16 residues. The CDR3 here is CSVAGTGALAKNIQYF. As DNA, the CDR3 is TGCAGCGTTGCCGGGACAGGGGCCCTAGCCAAAAACATTCAGTACTTC.

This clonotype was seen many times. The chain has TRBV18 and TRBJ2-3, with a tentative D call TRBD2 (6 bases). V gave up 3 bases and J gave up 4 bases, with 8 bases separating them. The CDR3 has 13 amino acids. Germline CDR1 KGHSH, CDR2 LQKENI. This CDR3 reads CASSPTSADTQYF. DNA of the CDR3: TGTGCCAGCTCACCGACTAGTGCAGATACGCAGTATTTT. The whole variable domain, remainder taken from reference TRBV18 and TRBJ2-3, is NAGVMQNPRHLVRRRGQEARLRCSPMKGHSHVYWYRQLPEEGLKFMVYLQKENIIDESGMPKERFSAEFPKEGPSILRIQQVVRGDSAAYFCASSPTSADTQYFGPGTRLTVL.

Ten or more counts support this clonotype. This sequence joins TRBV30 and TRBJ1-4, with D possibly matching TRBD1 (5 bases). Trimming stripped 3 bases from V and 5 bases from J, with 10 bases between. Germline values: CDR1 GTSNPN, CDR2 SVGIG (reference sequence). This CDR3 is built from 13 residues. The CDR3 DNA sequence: TGTGCCTGGAGAGCCGGGGGGAATGAAAAACTGTTTTTT. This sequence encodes CAWRAGGNEKLFF.

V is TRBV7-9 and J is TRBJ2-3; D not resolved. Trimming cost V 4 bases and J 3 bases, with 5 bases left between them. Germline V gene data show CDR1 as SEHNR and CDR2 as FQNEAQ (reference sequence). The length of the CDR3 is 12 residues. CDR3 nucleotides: TGTGCCAGCAGCTCCTCGACAGATACGCAGTATTTT. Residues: CASSSSTDTQYF.

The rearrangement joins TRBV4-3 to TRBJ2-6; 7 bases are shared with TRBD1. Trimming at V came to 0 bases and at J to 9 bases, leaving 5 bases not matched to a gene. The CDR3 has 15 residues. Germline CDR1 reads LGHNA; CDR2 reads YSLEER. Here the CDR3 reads CASSQETGEVNVLTF. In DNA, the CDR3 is TGCGCCAGCAGCCAAGAAACAGGGGAAGTCAACGTCCTGACTTTC.

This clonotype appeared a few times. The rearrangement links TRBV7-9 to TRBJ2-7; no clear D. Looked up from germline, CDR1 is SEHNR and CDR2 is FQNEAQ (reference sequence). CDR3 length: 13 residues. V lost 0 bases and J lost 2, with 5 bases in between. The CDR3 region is CASSLATTYEQYF. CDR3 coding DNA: TGTGCCAGCAGCTTAGCGACGACCTACGAGCAGTACTTC.

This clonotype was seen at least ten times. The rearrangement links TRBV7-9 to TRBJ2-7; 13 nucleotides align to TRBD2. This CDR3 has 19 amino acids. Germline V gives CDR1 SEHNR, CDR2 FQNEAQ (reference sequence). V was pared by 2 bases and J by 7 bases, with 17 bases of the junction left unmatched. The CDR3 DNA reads TGTGCCAGCAGCTTATCCACGGAGGGACTAGCGGGGCGAAGAGTAGAGCAGTACTTC. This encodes CASSLSTEGLAGRRVEQYF.